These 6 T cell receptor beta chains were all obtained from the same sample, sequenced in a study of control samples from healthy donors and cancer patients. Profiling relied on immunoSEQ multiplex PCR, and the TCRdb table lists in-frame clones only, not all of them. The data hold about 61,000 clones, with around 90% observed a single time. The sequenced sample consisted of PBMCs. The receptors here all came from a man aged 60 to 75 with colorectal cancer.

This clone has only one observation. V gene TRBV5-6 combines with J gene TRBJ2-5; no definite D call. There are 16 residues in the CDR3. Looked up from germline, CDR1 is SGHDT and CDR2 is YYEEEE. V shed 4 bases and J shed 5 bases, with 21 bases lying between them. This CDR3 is CASSTRAAGWWETQYF. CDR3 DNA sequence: TGTGCCAGCAGCACTCGGGCTGCTGGGTGGTGGGAGACCCAGTACTTC.

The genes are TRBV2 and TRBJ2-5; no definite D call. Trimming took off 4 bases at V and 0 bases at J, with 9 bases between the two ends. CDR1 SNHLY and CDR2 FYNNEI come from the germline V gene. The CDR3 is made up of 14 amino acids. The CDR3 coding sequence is TGTGCCAGCAGTGGGACGTACTACCAAGAGACCCAGTACTTC. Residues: CASSGTYYQETQYF.

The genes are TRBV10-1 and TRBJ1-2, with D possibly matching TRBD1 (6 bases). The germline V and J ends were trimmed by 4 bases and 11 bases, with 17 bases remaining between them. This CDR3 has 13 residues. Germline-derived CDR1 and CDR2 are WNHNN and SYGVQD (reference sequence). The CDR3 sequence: CASSVNRVGGYTF. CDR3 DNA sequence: TGCGCCAGCAGTGTGAACAGGGTTGGAGGGTACACCTTC.

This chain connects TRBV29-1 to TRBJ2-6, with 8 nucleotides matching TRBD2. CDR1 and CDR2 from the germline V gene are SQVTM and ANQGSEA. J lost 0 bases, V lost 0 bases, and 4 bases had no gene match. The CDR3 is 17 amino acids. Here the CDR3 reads CSVEDPSGLSGANVLTF. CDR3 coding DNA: TGCAGCGTTGAAGATCCTAGCGGGCTCTCTGGGGCCAACGTCCTGACTTTC.

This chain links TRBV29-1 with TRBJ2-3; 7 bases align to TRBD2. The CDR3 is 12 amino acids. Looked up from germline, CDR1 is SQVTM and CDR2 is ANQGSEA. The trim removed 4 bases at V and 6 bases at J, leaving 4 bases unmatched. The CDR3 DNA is TGCAGCGTTGTAGTGGGGGGGGATACGCAGTATTTT. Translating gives CSVVVGGDTQYF.

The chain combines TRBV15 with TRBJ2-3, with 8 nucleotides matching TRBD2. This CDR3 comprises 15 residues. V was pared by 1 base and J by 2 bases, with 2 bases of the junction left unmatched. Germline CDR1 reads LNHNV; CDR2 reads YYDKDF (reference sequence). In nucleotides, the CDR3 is TGTGCCACCAGCAGAGGAGCGGGGGACACAGATACGCAGTATTTT. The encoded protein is CATSRGAGDTDTQYF. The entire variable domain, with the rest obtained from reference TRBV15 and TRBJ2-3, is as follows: DAMVIQNPRYQVTQFGKPVTLSCSQTLNHNVMYWYQQKSSQAPKLLFHYYDKDFNNEADTPDNFQSRRPNTSFCFLDIRSPGLGDTAMYLCATSRGAGDTDTQYFGPGTRLTVL.